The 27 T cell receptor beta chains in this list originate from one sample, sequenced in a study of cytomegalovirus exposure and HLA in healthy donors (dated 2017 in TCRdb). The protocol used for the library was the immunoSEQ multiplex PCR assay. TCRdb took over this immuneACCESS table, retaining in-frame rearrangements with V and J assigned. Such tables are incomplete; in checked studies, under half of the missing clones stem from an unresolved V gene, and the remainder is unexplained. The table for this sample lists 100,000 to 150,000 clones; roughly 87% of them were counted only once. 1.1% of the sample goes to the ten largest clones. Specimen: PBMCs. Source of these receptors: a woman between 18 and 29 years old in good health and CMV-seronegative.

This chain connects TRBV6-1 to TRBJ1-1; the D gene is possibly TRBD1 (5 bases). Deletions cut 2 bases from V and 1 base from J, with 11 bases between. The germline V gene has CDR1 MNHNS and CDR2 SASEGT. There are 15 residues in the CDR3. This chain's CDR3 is CASSERGAENTEAFF. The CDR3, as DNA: TGTGCCAGCAGTGAAAGGGGTGCGGAGAACACTGAAGCTTTCTTT.

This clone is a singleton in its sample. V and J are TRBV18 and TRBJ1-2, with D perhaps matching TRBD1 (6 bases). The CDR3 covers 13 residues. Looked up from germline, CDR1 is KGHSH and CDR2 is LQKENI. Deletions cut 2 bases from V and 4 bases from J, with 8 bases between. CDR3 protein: CASSPGQTYGYTF. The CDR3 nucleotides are TGTGCCAGCTCACCAGGACAGACCTATGGCTACACCTTC.

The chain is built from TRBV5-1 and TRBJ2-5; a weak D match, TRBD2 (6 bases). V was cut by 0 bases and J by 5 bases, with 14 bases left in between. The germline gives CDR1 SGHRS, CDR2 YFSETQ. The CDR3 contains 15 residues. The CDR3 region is CASSLVRGEPETQYF. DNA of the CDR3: TGCGCCAGCAGCTTGGTCCGCGGGGAACCGGAGACCCAGTACTTC.

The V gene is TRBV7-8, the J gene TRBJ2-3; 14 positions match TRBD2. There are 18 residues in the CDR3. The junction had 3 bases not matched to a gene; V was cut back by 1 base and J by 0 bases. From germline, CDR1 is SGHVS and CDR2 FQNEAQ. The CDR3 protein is CASSLEGLAGDSTDTQYF. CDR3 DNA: TGTGCCAGCAGCTTAGAGGGACTAGCGGGAGACAGCACAGATACGCAGTATTTT.

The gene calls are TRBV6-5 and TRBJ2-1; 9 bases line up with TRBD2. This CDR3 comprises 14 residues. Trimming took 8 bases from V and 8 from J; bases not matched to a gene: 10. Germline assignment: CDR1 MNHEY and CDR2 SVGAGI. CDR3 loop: CASSPRGGGDEQFF. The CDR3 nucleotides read TGTGCCAGCTCCCCGCGGGGGGGAGGTGATGAGCAGTTCTTC.

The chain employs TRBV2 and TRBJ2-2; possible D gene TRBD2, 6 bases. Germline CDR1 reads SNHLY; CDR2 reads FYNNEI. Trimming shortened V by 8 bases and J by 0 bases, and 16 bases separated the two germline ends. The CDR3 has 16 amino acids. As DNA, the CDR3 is TGTGCCAGCGCGACCGCCGGGACTGCGAACACCGGGGAGCTGTTTTTT. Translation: CASATAGTANTGELFF.

The CDR3 reads CASSLGGGAVTGELFF. Here the CDR3 DNA reads TGTGCCAGCAGCTTAGGCGGGGGGGCCGTCACCGGGGAGCTGTTTTTT. The chain has TRBV7-9 and TRBJ2-2; 9 nucleotides align to TRBD2. The CDR3 loop spans 16 amino acids. Germline CDR1 SEHNR, CDR2 FQNEAQ (reference sequence). The ends lost 1 base at V and 4 bases at J; junction bases unmatched: 4.

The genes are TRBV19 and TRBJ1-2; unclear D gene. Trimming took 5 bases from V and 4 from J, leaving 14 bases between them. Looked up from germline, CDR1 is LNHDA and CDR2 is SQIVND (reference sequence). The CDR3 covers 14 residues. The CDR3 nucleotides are TGTGCCAGTAGTCCCCCCGGGAATTTCTATGGCTACACCTTC. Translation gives CASSPPGNFYGYTF.

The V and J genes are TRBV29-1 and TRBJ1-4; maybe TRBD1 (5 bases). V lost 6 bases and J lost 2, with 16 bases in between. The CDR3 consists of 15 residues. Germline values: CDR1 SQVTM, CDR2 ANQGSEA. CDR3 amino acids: CSVRYPRATNEKLFF. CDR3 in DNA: TGCAGCGTACGATACCCCAGGGCGACTAATGAAAAACTGTTTTTT.

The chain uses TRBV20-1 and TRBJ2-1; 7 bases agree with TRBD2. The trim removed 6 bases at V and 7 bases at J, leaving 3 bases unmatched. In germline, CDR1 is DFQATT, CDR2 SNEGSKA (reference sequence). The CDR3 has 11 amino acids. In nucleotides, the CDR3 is TGCAGTGCCGGGCGGGGGAATGAGCAGTTCTTC. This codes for CSAGRGNEQFF.

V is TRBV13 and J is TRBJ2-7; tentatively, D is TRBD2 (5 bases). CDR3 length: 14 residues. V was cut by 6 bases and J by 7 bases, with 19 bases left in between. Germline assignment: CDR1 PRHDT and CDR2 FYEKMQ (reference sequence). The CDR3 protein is CASSYQNRGREQYF. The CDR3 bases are TGTGCCAGCAGTTACCAGAACAGAGGGCGGGAGCAGTACTTC.

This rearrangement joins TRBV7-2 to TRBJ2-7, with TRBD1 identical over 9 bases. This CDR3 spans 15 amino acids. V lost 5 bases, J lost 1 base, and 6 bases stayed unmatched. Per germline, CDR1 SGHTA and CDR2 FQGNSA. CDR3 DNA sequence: TGTGCCAGCAGCACGGGACAGGGTGGATCCTACGAGCAGTACTTC. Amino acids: CASSTGQGGSYEQYF.

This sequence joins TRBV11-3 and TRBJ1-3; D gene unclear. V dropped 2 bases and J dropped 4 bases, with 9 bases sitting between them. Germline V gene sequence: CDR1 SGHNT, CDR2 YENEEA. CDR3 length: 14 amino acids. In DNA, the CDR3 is TGTGCCAGCAGCTTAAACTATGCGGGAAACACCATATATTTT. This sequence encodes CASSLNYAGNTIYF.

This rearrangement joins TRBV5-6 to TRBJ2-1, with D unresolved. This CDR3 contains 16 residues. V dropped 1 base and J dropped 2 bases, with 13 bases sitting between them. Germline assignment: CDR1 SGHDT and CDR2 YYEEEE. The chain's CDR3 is CASSLNGWAPYNEQFF. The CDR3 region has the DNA TGTGCCAGCAGCTTGAATGGATGGGCCCCCTACAATGAGCAGTTCTTC.

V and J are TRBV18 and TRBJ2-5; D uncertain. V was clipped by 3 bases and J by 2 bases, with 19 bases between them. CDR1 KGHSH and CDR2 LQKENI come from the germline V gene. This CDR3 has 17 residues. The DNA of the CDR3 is TGTGCCAGCTCACCTGCAAATATCCAAACACCGCAAGAGACCCAGTACTTC. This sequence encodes CASSPANIQTPQETQYF.

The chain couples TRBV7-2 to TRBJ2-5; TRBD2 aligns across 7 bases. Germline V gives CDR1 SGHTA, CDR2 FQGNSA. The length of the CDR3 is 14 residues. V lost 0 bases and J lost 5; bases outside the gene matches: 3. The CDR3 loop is CASSLAGAGETQYF. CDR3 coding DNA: TGTGCCAGCAGCTTAGCGGGAGCGGGGGAGACCCAGTACTTC.

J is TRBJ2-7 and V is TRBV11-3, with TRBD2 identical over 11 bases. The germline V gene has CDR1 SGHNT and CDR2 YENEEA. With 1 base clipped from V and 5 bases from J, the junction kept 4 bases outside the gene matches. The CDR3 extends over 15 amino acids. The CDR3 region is CASSLGTSGFNEQYF. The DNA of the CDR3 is TGTGCCAGCAGCTTAGGGACTAGCGGGTTTAACGAGCAGTACTTC.

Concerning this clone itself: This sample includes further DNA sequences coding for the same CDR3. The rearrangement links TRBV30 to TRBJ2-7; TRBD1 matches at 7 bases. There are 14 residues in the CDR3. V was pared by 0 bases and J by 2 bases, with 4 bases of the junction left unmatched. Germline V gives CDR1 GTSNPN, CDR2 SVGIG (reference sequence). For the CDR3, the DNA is TGTGCCTGGAGTGTATCGACAGGGCCCTACGAGCAGTACTTC. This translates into CAWSVSTGPYEQYF.

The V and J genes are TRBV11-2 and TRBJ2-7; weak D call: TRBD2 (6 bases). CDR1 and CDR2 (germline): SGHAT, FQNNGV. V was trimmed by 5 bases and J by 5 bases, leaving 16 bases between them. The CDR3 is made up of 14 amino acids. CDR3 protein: CASSPLEGGNEQYF. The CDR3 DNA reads TGTGCCAGCAGCCCCCTAGAGGGAGGAAACGAGCAGTACTTC. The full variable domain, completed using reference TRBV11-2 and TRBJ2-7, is EAGVAQSPRYKIIEKRQSVAFWCNPISGHATLYWYQQILGQGPKLLIQFQNNGVVDDSQLPKDRFSAERLKGVDSTLKIQPAKLEDSAVYLCASSPLEGGNEQYFGPGTRLTVT.

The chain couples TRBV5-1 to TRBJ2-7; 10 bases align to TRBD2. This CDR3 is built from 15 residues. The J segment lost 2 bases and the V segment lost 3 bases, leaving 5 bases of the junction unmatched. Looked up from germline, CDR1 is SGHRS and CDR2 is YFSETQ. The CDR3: CASSSPSGGTYEQYF. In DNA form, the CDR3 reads TGCGCCAGCAGCTCTCCTAGCGGGGGCACCTACGAGCAGTACTTC.

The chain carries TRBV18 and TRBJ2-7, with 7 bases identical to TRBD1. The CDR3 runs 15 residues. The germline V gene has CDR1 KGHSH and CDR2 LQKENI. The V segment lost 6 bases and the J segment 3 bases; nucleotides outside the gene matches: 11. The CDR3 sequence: CASSPIGDRDYEQYV. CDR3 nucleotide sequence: TGTGCCAGCTCCCCAATAGGGGACAGAGACTACGAGCAGTACGTC.

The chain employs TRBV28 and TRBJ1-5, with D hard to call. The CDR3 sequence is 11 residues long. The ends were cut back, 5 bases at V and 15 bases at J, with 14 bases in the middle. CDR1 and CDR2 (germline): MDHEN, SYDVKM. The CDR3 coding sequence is TGTGCCAGCAGTCCCCCAGGTCTCCGGCATTTT. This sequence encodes CASSPPGLRHF.

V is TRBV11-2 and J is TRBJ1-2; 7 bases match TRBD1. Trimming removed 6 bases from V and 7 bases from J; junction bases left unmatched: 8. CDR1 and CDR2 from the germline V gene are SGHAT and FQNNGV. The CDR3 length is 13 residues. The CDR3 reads CASSPTGVGGYTF. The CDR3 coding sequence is TGTGCCAGCAGTCCAACAGGGGTGGGTGGCTACACCTTC.

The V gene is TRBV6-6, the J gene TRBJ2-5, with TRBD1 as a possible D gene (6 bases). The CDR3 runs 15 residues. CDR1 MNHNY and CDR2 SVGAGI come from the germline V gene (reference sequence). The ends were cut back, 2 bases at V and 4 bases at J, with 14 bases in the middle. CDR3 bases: TGTGCCAGCAGTTACGGGACACAGAGCCCAGAGACCCAGTACTTC. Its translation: CASSYGTQSPETQYF.

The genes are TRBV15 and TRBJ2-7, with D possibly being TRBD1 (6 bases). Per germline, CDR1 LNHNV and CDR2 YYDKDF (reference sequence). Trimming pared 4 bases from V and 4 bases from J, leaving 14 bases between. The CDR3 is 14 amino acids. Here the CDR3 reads CATSKTGTNYEQYF. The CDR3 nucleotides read TGTGCCACCAGCAAGACCGGGACAAATTACGAGCAGTACTTC.

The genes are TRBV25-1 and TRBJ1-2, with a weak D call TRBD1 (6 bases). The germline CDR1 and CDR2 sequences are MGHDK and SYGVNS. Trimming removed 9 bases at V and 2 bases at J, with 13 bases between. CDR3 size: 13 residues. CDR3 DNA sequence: TGTGCCAGTACCGGGACACCAAACTATGGCTACACCTTC. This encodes CASTGTPNYGYTF.

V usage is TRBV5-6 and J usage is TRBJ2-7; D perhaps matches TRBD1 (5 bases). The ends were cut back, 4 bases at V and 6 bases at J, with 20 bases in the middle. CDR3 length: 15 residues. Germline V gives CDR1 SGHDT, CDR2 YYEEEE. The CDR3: CASSPQDTRRVEQYF. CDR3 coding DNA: TGTGCCAGCAGCCCTCAGGACACCCGACGAGTCGAGCAGTACTTC.